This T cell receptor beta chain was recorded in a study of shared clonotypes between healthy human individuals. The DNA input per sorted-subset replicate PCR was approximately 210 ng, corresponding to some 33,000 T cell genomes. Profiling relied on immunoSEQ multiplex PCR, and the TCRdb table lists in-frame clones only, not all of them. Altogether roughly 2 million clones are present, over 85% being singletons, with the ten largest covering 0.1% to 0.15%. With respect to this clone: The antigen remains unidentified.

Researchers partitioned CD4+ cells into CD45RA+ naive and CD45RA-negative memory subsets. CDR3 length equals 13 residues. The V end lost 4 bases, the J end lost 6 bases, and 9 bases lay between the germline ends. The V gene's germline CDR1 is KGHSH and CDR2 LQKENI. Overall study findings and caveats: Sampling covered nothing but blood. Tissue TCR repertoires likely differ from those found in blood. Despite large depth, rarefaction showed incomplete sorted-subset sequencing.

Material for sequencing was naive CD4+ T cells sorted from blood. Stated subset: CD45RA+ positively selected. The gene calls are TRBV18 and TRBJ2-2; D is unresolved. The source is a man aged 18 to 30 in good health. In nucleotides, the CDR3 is TGTGCCAGCTCACTATCAGGTTCCGGGGAGCTGTTTTTT. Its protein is CASSLSGSGELFF.